This TCR beta chain was identified in a study of chemoradiotherapy in HPV16-positive cancers. Whole-study findings and limits: Functional assays defining HPV-specific T cells used only a couple of HPV16-positive patients.

Repertoires were generated with immunoSEQ multiplex PCR, while TCRdb's copy carries only in-frame clones and drops some. The data contain roughly 1,900 clones, roughly 73% of them singletons. V lost 0 bases and J lost 4; bases outside the gene matches: 8. CDR1 and CDR2 (germline): MGHRA, YSYEKL. The CDR3 is 17 amino acids. Repeated repertoire sampling spanned the course of chemoradiotherapy. To note about this clone: Its antigen is still unknown.

This chain joins TRBV4-1 and TRBJ2-3; 9 bases align to TRBD2. Sequences were derived from tumor tissue, sampled from a patient who underwent chemoradiotherapy. The sequence was collected from a human donor with HPV-associated anogenital cancer. The CDR3 sequence: CASSQEGRGGLSDTQYF. The CDR3 DNA follows: TGCGCCAGCAGCCAAGAGGGGCGGGGGGGCTTGTCAGATACGCAGTATTTT.